A single TCR beta chain is shown here with its context. Other nucleotide sequences from this sample produce the same CDR3. The data were taken from a study of shared clonotypes between healthy human individuals. Repertoires were generated with immunoSEQ multiplex PCR, while TCRdb's copy carries only in-frame clones and drops some. Of 450,000 to 600,000 clones listed, approximately 79% are singletons. The sequenced sample consisted of PBMCs. The sequence came from a woman between 40 and 55 years old in good health. Some clones in this sample may be carry-over from other donors' samples.

CDR3 in DNA: TGCGCCAGCAGCTCCGGACTAGCGGGGTACAATGAGCAGTTCTTC. It yields the protein CASSSGLAGYNEQFF. This chain links TRBV5-1 with TRBJ2-1, with 12 positions matching TRBD2. Unmatched junction bases numbered 2, after V lost 3 bases and J lost 4 bases. There are 15 residues in the CDR3. Germline V CDR1 and CDR2: SGHRS, YFSETQ.